The clone carrying this T cell receptor (beta chain) was picked up a small number of times. The germline V gene encodes CDR1 SEHNR and CDR2 FQNEAQ (reference sequence). Between the trimmed V and J ends, which lost 5 bases and 0 bases, there was a span of 13 bases. CDR3 size: 16 residues. This sample stems from a study of T cell changes during pregnancy in multiple sclerosis. Using immunoSEQ multiplex PCR, the repertoire was profiled, and TCRdb retains in-frame clones only, with some absent. The table lists about 40,000 clones, about 88% of them singletons, with under 4.5% in the top ten. The chain employs TRBV7-9 and TRBJ1-4, with D possibly matching TRBD1 (5 bases). This TCR was recovered from a female donor with multiple sclerosis, enrolled in a pregnancy study. Sequences were derived from CD8+ T cells from peripheral blood mononuclear cells, sampled in the first trimester of pregnancy. The CDR3 DNA reads as TGTGCCAGCAGCCCCAGGACAAGCTCAACTAATGAAAAACTGTTTTTT. As protein: CASSPRTSSTNEKLFF. Full variable domain (rest looked up from reference TRBV7-9 and TRBJ1-4): DTGVSQNPRHKITKRGQNVTFRCDPISEHNRLYWYRQTLGQGPEFLTYFQNEAQLEKSRLLSDRFSAERPKGSFSTLEIQRTEQGDSAMYLCASSPRTSSTNEKLFFGSGTQLSVL.